The entry below gives a single TCR beta chain sequence along with its context. The antigen is not known. The PCR employed 60 Vbeta primers together with 13 Jbeta primers. Clones were sequenced by immunoSEQ multiplex PCR, and TCRdb holds only the in-frame ones, with some missing. The sample contains tens of thousands of clones, about four fifths of which appear only once. This record belongs to a study of cytomegalovirus exposure and HLA in healthy donors. CDR3 length: 15 amino acids. The ends were cut back, 2 bases at V and 7 bases at J, with 17 bases in the middle. CDR1 is MNHEY and CDR2 is SVGAGI in the germline V gene. Study-level results: Reports indicate that TCR beta sequences accurately predicted the HLA-A and HLA-B alleles of most subjects.

The sequence derives from a man in his forties in good health and CMV-seronegative. The chain has TRBV6-5 and TRBJ2-5; maybe TRBD1 (6 bases). Sequencing was carried out using PBMCs. For the CDR3, the DNA is TGTGCCAGCAGTTACGTCCAGGGGAATTTTGGGACCCAGTACTTC. It translates to CASSYVQGNFGTQYF.